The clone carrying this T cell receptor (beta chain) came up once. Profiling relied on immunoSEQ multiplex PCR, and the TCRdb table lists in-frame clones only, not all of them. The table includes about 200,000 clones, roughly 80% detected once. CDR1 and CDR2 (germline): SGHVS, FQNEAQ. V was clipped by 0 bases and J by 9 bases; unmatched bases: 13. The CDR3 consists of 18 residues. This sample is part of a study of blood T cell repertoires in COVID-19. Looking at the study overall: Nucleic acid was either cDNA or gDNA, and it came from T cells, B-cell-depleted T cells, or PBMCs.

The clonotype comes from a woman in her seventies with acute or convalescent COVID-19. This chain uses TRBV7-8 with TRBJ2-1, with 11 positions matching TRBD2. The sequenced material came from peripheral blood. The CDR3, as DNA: TGTGCCAGCAGCTTAGCGCGCCTAGCGGGAGGCCTGGTCCGTGAGCAGTTCTTC. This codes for CASSLARLAGGLVREQFF.